Each of the 18 T cell receptor beta chains below was sequenced from the same sample in a study of T cell clones after liver transplantation. Clones were read by immunoSEQ multiplex PCR, and TCRdb kept only the in-frame ones, dropping some. Among 45,000 to 60,000 clones listed, roughly 70% were seen once. The sample here was CD4+ T cells from blood, taken at the 22-month timepoint. The receptors originated from a human patient who received a liver transplant. The graft donor may account for some of the T cells.

The chain combines TRBV4-1 with TRBJ2-1, with D possibly matching TRBD1 (5 bases). The CDR3 covers 12 residues. Germline V gives CDR1 MGHRA, CDR2 YSYEKL. V was pared by 5 bases and J by 7 bases, with 9 bases between. The CDR3 DNA reads as TGCGCCAGCAGCAGGGGTTGGAATGAGCAGTTCTTC. This translates into CASSRGWNEQFF.

The genes are TRBV28 and TRBJ2-7; 11 nucleotides agree with TRBD1. The J segment lost 0 bases and the V segment lost 5 bases, leaving 6 bases of the junction unmatched. Germline lookup yields CDR1 MDHEN and CDR2 SYDVKM. The CDR3 loop spans 16 amino acids. Written as DNA, the CDR3 is TGTGCCAGCAGTCCGGGGACAGGGGGTTACTCCTACGAGCAGTACTTC. It codes for CASSPGTGGYSYEQYF.

This clone appeared a single time. CDR3 sequence: CSARWDTQYF. DNA of the CDR3: TGCAGTGCTAGATGGGATACGCAGTATTTT. The rearrangement joins TRBV20-1 to TRBJ2-3, with D uncertain. Germline CDR1 is DFQATT and CDR2 is SNEGSKA (reference sequence). The CDR3 totals 10 residues. Trimming left V 2 bases short and J 6 bases short, with 3 bases between.

This rearrangement joins TRBV10-3 to TRBJ2-7; 8 bases match TRBD1. Trimming took 6 bases from V and 5 from J; bases not matched to a gene: 9. CDR1 and CDR2 (germline): ENHRY, SYGVKD. The CDR3 runs 14 residues. The CDR3 region has the DNA TGTGCCATCAGCGGACGGACAGGGAGGAACGAGCAGTACTTC. This encodes CAISGRTGRNEQYF.

This clone has just a few counts. The chain recombines TRBV4-2 with TRBJ1-3, with D maybe TRBD1 (6 bases). The CDR3 spans 16 residues. Trimming cost V 3 bases and J 4 bases, with 16 bases left between them. The V gene's germline CDR1 is LGHNA and CDR2 YNFKEQ. CDR3 sequence: CASSQRTTGNGNTIYF. In nucleotides, the CDR3 is TGTGCCAGCAGCCAGCGCACTACAGGGAACGGAAACACCATATATTTT.

The chain has TRBV5-1 and TRBJ1-6; perhaps TRBD1 as D (6 bases). V was shortened by 4 bases and J by 8 bases, with 16 bases between the two germline ends. This CDR3 is built from 15 residues. In germline, CDR1 is SGHRS, CDR2 YFSETQ. CDR3 bases: TGCGCCAGCAGCGGCACCGGGGGGCCGGATTCACCCCTCCACTTT. This codes for CASSGTGGPDSPLHF.

The CDR3 bases are TGTGCCAGCAGCCTCGCAGGGGCCTACGAGCAGTACTTC. Protein sequence: CASSLAGAYEQYF. The chain is built from TRBV11-3 and TRBJ2-7; possible D gene TRBD1, 6 bases. CDR3 size: 13 residues. Per the germline V gene, CDR1 is SGHNT and CDR2 is YENEEA. V was trimmed by 5 bases and J by 2 bases, leaving 10 bases between them.

This clone was seen only once. The junction shows a germline mismatch at one end, possibly a read error. The J gene is TRBJ2-7, the V gene TRBV6-1; no clear D. Germline V gene sequence: CDR1 MNHNS, CDR2 SASEGT. The CDR3 loop spans 14 amino acids. The chain's CDR3 is CASTVPADSHEQYF. Here the CDR3 DNA reads TGTGCCAGCACCGTCCCAGCAGACTCCCACGAGCAGTACTTC.

This clone has a handful of counts. The rearrangement uses TRBV6-1 and TRBJ2-2; D tentatively reads TRBD1 or TRBD2 (5 bases each). CDR1 and CDR2 from the germline V gene are MNHNS and SASEGT. The CDR3 sequence is 13 residues long. Trimming removed 0 bases at V and 9 bases at J, with 8 bases between. CDR3 protein: CASSEAGDRELFF. For the CDR3, the DNA is TGTGCCAGCAGTGAAGCGGGGGACCGGGAGCTGTTTTTT.

This clone was observed a handful of times. Germline and junction disagree at one end, which may indicate a read error. The chain carries TRBV7-7 and TRBJ1-1; D gene uncertain. Germline CDR1 is SSHAT and CDR2 is FNYEAQ (reference sequence). This CDR3 is built from 13 residues. CDR3 in DNA: TGTGCTAGCAGCTTAGATAAGAACACTGAAGCTTTCTTT. Protein sequence: CASSLDKNTEAFF.

The chain combines TRBV10-3 with TRBJ1-5; D call uncertain. V lost 2 bases, J lost 3 bases, and 8 bases lay in between. Germline CDR1 reads ENHRY; CDR2 reads SYGVKD. The length of the CDR3 is 14 residues. The CDR3 nucleotides are TGTGCCATCAGTGAGGACTCCTCCAATCAGCCCCAGCATTTT. This gives the protein CAISEDSSNQPQHF.

CDR3 coding DNA: TGTGCCAGCAGTTTATTAGCAGGGGCAAAGAACACTGAAGCTTTCTTT. This sequence encodes CASSLLAGAKNTEAFF. The rearrangement uses TRBV28 and TRBJ1-1; tentatively, D is TRBD1 (6 bases). The CDR3 length is 16 residues. Trimming took off 1 base at V and 1 base at J, with 13 bases between the two ends. The V gene's germline CDR1 is MDHEN and CDR2 SYDVKM.

The chain recombines TRBV9 with TRBJ2-3; a weak D match, TRBD2 (6 bases). Trimming removed 3 bases at V and 6 bases at J, with 14 bases between. Germline V gene sequence: CDR1 SGDLS, CDR2 YYNGEE. The CDR3 runs to 14 residues. The CDR3 sequence is CASSALTRGDTQYF. CDR3 sequence (DNA): TGTGCCAGCAGCGCCCTCACCCGGGGGGATACGCAGTATTTT.

This chain uses TRBV25-1 with TRBJ1-1; TRBD1 agrees at 11 bases. The germline CDR1 and CDR2 sequences are MGHDK and SYGVNS. The CDR3 loop spans 14 amino acids. V lost 1 base and J lost 6; bases outside the gene matches: 1. The CDR3 loop reads CASSEWGQGAEAFF. CDR3 sequence (DNA): TGTGCCAGCAGTGAATGGGGACAGGGGGCTGAAGCTTTCTTT. Complete variable domain (other parts from reference TRBV25-1 and TRBJ1-1): EADIYQTPRYLVIGTGKKITLECSQTMGHDKMYWYQQDPGMELHLIHYSYGVNSTEKGDLSSESTVSRIRTEHFPLTLESARPSHTSQYLCASSEWGQGAEAFFGQGTRLTVV.

This clone was seen a handful of times. The chain recombines TRBV28 with TRBJ1-2; 7 nucleotides line up with TRBD1. Per germline, CDR1 MDHEN and CDR2 SYDVKM. The CDR3 runs to 13 residues. V dropped 8 bases and J dropped 4; count of bases not matched to a gene: 7. CDR3 sequence reads: CASFIRDSYGYTF. As DNA, the CDR3 is TGTGCCAGCTTTATCCGGGACAGCTATGGCTACACCTTC.

The V call is TRBV6-5, the J call TRBJ2-5; TRBD2 agrees at 11 bases. V shed 4 bases and J 1 base; nucleotides not matched to a gene: 5. Germline-derived CDR1 and CDR2 are MNHEY and SVGAGI. The CDR3 is 16 residues long. CDR3 bases: TGTGCCAGCAGTTCGTTCCTAGCGGGGGGCCAAGAGACCCAGTACTTC. Translation: CASSSFLAGGQETQYF.

The J gene is TRBJ1-1, the V gene TRBV19, with TRBD1 as a possible D gene (6 bases). This CDR3 has 15 residues. Trimming cost V 2 bases and J 6 bases, with 16 bases left between them. CDR1 is LNHDA and CDR2 is SQIVND in the germline V gene (reference sequence). CDR3 protein: CASSIISQGIAEAFF. The CDR3 region has the DNA TGTGCCAGTAGTATAATCTCACAGGGCATCGCTGAAGCTTTCTTT. Drawing the rest from reference TRBV19 and TRBJ1-1, the complete variable domain is DGGITQSPKYLFRKEGQNVTLSCEQNLNHDAMYWYRQDPGQGLRLIYYSQIVNDFQKGDIAEGYSVSREKKESFPLTVTSAQKNPTAFYLCASSIISQGIAEAFFGQGTRLTVV.

The CDR3 region is CASSLGTASTYNEQFF. CDR3 bases: TGTGCCAGCAGCCTGGGGACTGCTAGCACCTACAATGAGCAGTTCTTC. The chain links TRBV11-3 to TRBJ2-1; a weak D match, TRBD2 (6 bases). This CDR3 comprises 16 residues. The V and J ends lost 5 bases and 2 bases respectively, with 16 bases between them. Germline V lookup: CDR1 SGHNT, CDR2 YENEEA. The full variable domain, in which reference TRBV11-3 and TRBJ2-1 provide the parts outside the CDR3, is EAGVVQSPRYKIIEKKQPVAFWCNPISGHNTLYWYLQNLGQGPELLIRYENEEAVDDSQLPKDRFSAERLKGVDSTLKIQPAELGDSAVYLCASSLGTASTYNEQFFGPGTRLTVL.